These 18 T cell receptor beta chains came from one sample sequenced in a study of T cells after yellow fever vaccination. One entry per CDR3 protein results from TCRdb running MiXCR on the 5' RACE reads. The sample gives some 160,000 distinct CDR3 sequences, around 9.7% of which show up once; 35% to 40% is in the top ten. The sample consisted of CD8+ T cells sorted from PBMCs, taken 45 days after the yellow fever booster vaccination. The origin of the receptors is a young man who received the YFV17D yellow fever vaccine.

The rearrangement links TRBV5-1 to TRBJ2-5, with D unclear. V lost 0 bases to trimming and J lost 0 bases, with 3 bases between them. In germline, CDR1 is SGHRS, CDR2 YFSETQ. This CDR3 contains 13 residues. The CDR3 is CASSLAYQETQYF. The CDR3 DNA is TGCGCCAGCAGCTTGGCCTACCAAGAGACCCAGTACTTC.

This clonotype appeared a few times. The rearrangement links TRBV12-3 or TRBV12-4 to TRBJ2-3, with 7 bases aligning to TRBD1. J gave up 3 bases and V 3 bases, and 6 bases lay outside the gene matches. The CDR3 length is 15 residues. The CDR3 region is CASSFGQVGTDTQYF. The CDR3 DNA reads TGTGCCAGCAGTTTCGGACAGGTGGGAACAGATACGCAGTATTTT.

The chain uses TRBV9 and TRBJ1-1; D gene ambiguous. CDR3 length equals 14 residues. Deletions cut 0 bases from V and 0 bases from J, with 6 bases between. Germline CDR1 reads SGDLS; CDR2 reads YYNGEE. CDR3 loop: CASSVEGLNTEAFF. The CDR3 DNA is TGTGCCAGCAGCGTAGAAGGGCTGAACACTGAAGCTTTCTTT.

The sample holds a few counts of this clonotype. CDR3 residues: CASSGRASGGNEQFF. CDR3 nucleotides: TGCGCCAGCAGCGGCCGGGCGAGCGGAGGCAATGAGCAGTTCTTC. The chain carries TRBV5-1 and TRBJ2-1; weak D call: TRBD2 (5 bases). The CDR3 is made up of 15 amino acids. The V end lost 4 bases, the J end lost 6 bases, and 17 bases lay between the germline ends. Germline V lookup: CDR1 SGHRS, CDR2 YFSETQ.

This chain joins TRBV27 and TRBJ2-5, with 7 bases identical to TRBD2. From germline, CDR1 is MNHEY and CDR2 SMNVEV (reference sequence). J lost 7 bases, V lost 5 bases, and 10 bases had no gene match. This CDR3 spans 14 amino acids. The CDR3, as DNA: TGTGCCAGCAGTCCCCTTAGCGGGCGTGGGACCCAGTACTTC. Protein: CASSPLSGRGTQYF.

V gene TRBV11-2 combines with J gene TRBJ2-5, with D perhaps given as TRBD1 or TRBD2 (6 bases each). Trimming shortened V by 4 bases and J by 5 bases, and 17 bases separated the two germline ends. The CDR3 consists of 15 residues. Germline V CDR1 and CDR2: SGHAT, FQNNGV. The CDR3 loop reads CASSSEGGVGETQYF. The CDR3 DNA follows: TGTGCCAGCAGCTCAGAGGGGGGCGTTGGGGAGACCCAGTACTTC.

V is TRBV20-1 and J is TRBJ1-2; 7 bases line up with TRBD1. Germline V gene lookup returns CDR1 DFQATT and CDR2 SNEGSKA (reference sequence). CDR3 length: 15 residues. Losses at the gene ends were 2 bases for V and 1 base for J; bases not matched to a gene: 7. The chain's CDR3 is CSARFGRGFNYGYTF. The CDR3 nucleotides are TGCAGTGCTAGATTCGGCAGGGGGTTTAACTATGGCTACACCTTC.

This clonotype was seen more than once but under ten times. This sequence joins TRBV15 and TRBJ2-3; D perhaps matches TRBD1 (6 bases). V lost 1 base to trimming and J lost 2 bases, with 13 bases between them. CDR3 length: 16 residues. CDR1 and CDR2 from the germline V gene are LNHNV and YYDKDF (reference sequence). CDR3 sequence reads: CATSRALQGPTDTQYF. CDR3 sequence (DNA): TGTGCCACCAGCAGAGCCCTACAGGGCCCCACAGATACGCAGTATTTT. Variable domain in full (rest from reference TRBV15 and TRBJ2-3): DAMVIQNPRYQVTQFGKPVTLSCSQTLNHNVMYWYQQKSSQAPKLLFHYYDKDFNNEADTPDNFQSRRPNTSFCFLDIRSPGLGDTAMYLCATSRALQGPTDTQYFGPGTRLTVL.

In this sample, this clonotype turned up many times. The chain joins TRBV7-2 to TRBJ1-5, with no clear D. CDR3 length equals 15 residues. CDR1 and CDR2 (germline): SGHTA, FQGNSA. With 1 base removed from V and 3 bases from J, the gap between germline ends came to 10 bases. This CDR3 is CASSLVVEFNQPQHF. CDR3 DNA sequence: TGTGCCAGCAGCTTAGTGGTGGAGTTCAATCAGCCCCAGCATTTT. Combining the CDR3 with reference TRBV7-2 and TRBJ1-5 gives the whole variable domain GAGVSQSPSNKVTEKGKDVELRCDPISGHTALYWYRQSLGQGLEFLIYFQGNSAPDKSGLPSDRFSAERTGGSVSTLTIQRTQQEDSAVYLCASSLVVEFNQPQHFGDGTRLSIL.

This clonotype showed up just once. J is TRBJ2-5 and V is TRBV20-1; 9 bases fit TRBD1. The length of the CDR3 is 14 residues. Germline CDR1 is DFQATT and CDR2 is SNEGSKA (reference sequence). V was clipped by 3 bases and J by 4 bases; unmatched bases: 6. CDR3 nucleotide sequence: TGCAGTGCTAGTACGGGACAGGGTCCAGAGACCCAGTACTTC. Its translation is CSASTGQGPETQYF.

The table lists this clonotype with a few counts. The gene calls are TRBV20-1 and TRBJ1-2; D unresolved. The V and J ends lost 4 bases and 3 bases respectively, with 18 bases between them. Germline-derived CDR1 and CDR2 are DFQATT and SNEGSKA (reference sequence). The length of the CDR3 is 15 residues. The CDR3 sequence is CSANLVWGADYGYTF. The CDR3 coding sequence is TGCAGTGCTAACCTCGTTTGGGGTGCCGACTATGGCTACACCTTC.

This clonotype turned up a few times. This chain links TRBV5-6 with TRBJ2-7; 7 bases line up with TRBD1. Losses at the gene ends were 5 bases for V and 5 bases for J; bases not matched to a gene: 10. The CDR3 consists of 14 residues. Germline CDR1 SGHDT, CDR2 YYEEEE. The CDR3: CASRPQGVPNEQYV. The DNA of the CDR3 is TGTGCCAGCAGACCTCAGGGGGTCCCTAACGAGCAGTACGTC.

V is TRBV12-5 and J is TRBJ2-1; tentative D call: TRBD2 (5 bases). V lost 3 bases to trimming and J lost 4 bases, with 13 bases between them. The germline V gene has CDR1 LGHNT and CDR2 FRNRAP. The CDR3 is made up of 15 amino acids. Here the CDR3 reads CASGFWERAYNEQFF. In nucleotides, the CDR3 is TGTGCTAGTGGTTTCTGGGAGAGAGCTTACAATGAGCAGTTCTTC.

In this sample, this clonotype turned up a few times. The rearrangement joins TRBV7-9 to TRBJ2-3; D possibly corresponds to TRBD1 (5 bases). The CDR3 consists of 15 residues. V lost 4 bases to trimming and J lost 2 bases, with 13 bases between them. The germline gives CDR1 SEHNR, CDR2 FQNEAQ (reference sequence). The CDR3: CASSSPRAITDTQYF. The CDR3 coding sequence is TGTGCCAGCAGCTCCCCCAGGGCTATCACAGATACGCAGTATTTT. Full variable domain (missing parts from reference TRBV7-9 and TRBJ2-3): DTGVSQNPRHKITKRGQNVTFRCDPISEHNRLYWYRQTLGQGPEFLTYFQNEAQLEKSRLLSDRFSAERPKGSFSTLEIQRTEQGDSAMYLCASSSPRAITDTQYFGPGTRLTVL.

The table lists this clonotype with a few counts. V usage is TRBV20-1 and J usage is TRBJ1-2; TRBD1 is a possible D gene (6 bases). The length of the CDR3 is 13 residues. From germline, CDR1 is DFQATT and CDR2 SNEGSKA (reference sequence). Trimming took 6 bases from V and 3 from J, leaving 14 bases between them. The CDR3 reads CSATGGRDYGYTF. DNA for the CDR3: TGCAGTGCCACCGGGGGGCGAGACTATGGCTACACCTTC.

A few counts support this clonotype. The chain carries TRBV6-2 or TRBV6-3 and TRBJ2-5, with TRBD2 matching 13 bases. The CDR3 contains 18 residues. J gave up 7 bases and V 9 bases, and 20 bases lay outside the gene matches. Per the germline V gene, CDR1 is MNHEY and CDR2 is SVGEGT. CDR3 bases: TGTGCCAGTCATGGGACAGAGACTAGCGGGGGGCCGGGGTTGACCCAGTACTTC. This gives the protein CASHGTETSGGPGLTQYF.

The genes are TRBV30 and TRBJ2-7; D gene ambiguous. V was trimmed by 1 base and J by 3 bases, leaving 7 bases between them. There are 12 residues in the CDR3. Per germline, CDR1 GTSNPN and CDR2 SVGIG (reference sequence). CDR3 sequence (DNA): TGTGCCTGGAGTGGCATGGGCTACGAGCAGTACTTC. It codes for CAWSGMGYEQYF. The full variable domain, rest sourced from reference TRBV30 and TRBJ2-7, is SQTIHQWPATLVQPVGSPLSLECTVEGTSNPNLYWYRQAAGRGLQLLFYSVGIGQISSEVPQNLSASRPQDRQFILSSKKLLLSDSGFYLCAWSGMGYEQYFGPGTRLTVT.

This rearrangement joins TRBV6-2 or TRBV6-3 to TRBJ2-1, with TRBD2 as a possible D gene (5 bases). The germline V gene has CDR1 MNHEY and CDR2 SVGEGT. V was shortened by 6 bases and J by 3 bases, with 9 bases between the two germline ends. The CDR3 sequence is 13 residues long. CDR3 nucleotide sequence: TGTGCCAGCAGGGACTCACTCTACAATGAGCAGTTCTTC. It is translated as CASRDSLYNEQFF.